This T cell receptor beta chain was found in a study of graft-versus-host responses after intestinal transplantation. CDR3 size: 14 residues. Trimming removed 5 bases from V and 2 bases from J, with 13 bases in between. The germline V gene encodes CDR1 LNHDA and CDR2 SQIVND (reference sequence). Assay used: immunoSEQ multiplex PCR; TCRdb lists only in-frame clones, some missing. The sample holds about 15,000 clones, roughly 29% seen once. The sample consisted of alloreactive CD4+ T cells from a mixed lymphocyte reaction culture, taken before intestinal transplant. Sample subset: CFSE-low proliferating T cells sorted from roughly 6-day pre-transplant mixed lymphocyte reaction (GvH or HvG direction). The TCR originated in a human patient who received an intestinal transplant. The chain employs TRBV19 and TRBJ2-7; D call uncertain. The CDR3 DNA reads TGTGCCAGTAGTGCGACGCAGGTTCCCTACGAGCAGTACTTC. Protein: CASSATQVPYEQYF. The variable domain in full, with the rest retrieved from reference TRBV19 and TRBJ2-7, is DGGITQSPKYLFRKEGQNVTLSCEQNLNHDAMYWYRQDPGQGLRLIYYSQIVNDFQKGDIAEGYSVSREKKESFPLTVTSAQKNPTAFYLCASSATQVPYEQYFGPGTRLTVT.